The present entry profiles one TCR beta chain with its context. This record belongs to a study of blood T cell repertoires in COVID-19. Study as a whole: Acute and convalescent COVID-19 samples came from the United States, Italy and Spain.

V was cut by 6 bases and J by 0 bases, with 9 bases left in between. This CDR3 has 14 amino acids. CDR1 is SGDLS and CDR2 is YYNGEE in the germline V gene. Assay: immunoSEQ multiplex PCR; the TCRdb copy retains only in-frame clones and omits some. The sample consists of approximately 190,000 clones, about 88% of them appearing once. This chain uses TRBV9 with TRBJ2-2; D is perhaps TRBD1 (6 bases). The sample comprised peripheral blood. This clonotype was obtained from a woman between 40 and 50 years old who had recovered from COVID-19. The CDR3 sequence is CASTGQANTGELFF. The DNA for the CDR3 is TGTGCCAGCACGGGACAAGCGAACACCGGGGAGCTGTTTTTT.